The 21 T cell receptor beta chains reported below all come from one sample, sequenced in a study of blood T cell repertoires in COVID-19. Generated by immunoSEQ multiplex PCR, the TCRdb table keeps only in-frame clones and is missing some. The sample contains 26,000 or so clones, 85% to 90% of which appear only once. The sequenced sample was peripheral blood. The source of these receptors is a man in his 70s with acute or convalescent COVID-19.

On this clone: A read error may produce the germline difference seen at one junction end. V usage is TRBV15 and J usage is TRBJ2-5; 7 bases fit TRBD2. CDR1 is LNHNV, CDR2 YYDKDF, per germline (reference sequence). The CDR3 loop spans 13 amino acids. DNA of the CDR3: TGTGCCACCAGTGATGTGGCGGGAGAGGCCCAGTACTTC. It translates to CATSDVAGEAQYF.

The genes are TRBV28 and TRBJ1-5, with 10 positions matching TRBD1. CDR3 length: 14 amino acids. J was trimmed by 7 bases and V by 4 bases; bases with no gene match: 4. Per germline, CDR1 MDHEN and CDR2 SYDVKM. This CDR3 is CASSSTGGRQPQHF. The CDR3 bases are TGTGCCAGCAGTTCGACAGGGGGCAGACAGCCCCAGCATTTT.

The gene calls are TRBV18 and TRBJ2-5, with a possible D match to TRBD2 (7 bases). CDR3 size: 15 residues. Germline-derived CDR1 and CDR2 are KGHSH and LQKENI. Trimming removed 3 bases from V and 3 bases from J, with 14 bases in between. The CDR3 DNA reads TGTGCCAGCTCACCCGCCGGGGGGCAAAAAGAGACCCAGTACTTC. It encodes CASSPAGGQKETQYF.

The CDR3 DNA reads as TGTGCCAGCAGTTCCTCCGGGGGCTACAATGAGCAGTTCTTC. As protein: CASSSSGGYNEQFF. The chain joins TRBV6-5 to TRBJ2-1, with D possibly being TRBD2 (6 bases). The CDR3 sequence is 14 residues long. Between the trimmed V and J ends, which lost 4 bases and 3 bases, there was a span of 10 bases. CDR1 is MNHEY and CDR2 is SVGAGI in the germline V gene.

This chain links TRBV2 with TRBJ2-1, with no clear D. Per germline, CDR1 SNHLY and CDR2 FYNNEI. Trimming took 6 bases from V and 6 from J, leaving 18 bases between them. The CDR3 consists of 15 residues. CDR3 DNA: TGTGCCAGCAGCTCCCAAGTATATCCGGGCAATGAGCAGTTCTTC. This codes for CASSSQVYPGNEQFF.

In this sample, this clone turned up a few times. The J gene is TRBJ1-2, the V gene TRBV29-1, with D hard to call. Trimming removed 2 bases at V and 0 bases at J, with 10 bases between. The CDR3 has 14 residues. Germline V CDR1 and CDR2: SQVTM, ANQGSEA. CDR3 sequence (DNA): TGCAGCGTTGAATTCCCAGAAGCTAACTATGGCTACACCTTC. Protein product: CSVEFPEANYGYTF.

This chain joins TRBV27 and TRBJ1-5; weak D call: TRBD1 (6 bases). Germline CDR1 MNHEY, CDR2 SMNVEV (reference sequence). The V gene lost 5 bases and the J gene lost 6 bases, with 17 bases spanning the gap. The CDR3 contains 15 residues. CDR3 sequence (DNA): TGTGCCAGCAGTACCACAGGGACCCTCGGTCAGCCCCAGCATTTT. Its protein product is CASSTTGTLGQPQHF.

The J gene is TRBJ2-5, the V gene TRBV5-1, with D tentatively TRBD2 (7 bases). Germline V gene lookup returns CDR1 SGHRS and CDR2 YFSETQ. V lost 4 bases, J lost 4 bases, and 14 bases lay in between. The CDR3 covers 14 residues. CDR3 DNA sequence: TGCGCCAGCAGCCACACAGGGAGGGGAGAGACCCAGTACTTC. It codes for CASSHTGRGETQYF. Filled out from reference TRBV5-1 and TRBJ2-5, the complete variable domain reads KAGVTQTPRYLIKTRGQQVTLSCSPISGHRSVSWYQQTPGQGLQFLFEYFSETQRNKGNFPGRFSGRQFSNSRSEMNVSTLELGDSALYLCASSHTGRGETQYFGPGTRLLVL.

The chain carries TRBV5-6 and TRBJ1-5; 7 positions match TRBD1. CDR3 size: 14 residues. The J segment lost 9 bases and the V segment lost 4 bases, leaving 10 bases of the junction unmatched. Germline loops: CDR1 SGHDT, CDR2 YYEEEE. The CDR3, as DNA: TGTGCCAGCAGCCGTCCCGGGACAGAGAGGCCCCAGCATTTT. As protein: CASSRPGTERPQHF.

V and J are TRBV2 and TRBJ1-1; D gene unclear. V was pared by 3 bases and J by 4 bases, with 9 bases between. The CDR3 extends over 13 amino acids. CDR1 and CDR2 from the germline V gene are SNHLY and FYNNEI. Written as DNA, the CDR3 is TGTGCCAGCAGTGACAGGATCGGCACTGAAGCTTTCTTT. Amino acid sequence: CASSDRIGTEAFF.

This clone was counted a single time. The genes are TRBV5-6 and TRBJ1-1; D is perhaps TRBD1 (5 bases). The CDR3 sequence is 16 residues long. Per germline, CDR1 SGHDT and CDR2 YYEEEE. V was cut by 5 bases and J by 3 bases, with 20 bases left in between. CDR3 in amino acids: CASSRTLTVEDTEAFF. Here the CDR3 DNA reads TGTGCCAGCAGTAGAACTCTGACAGTTGAGGACACTGAAGCTTTCTTT.

The V and J genes are TRBV3-1 (or the pseudogene TRBV3-2) and TRBJ2-7, with 8 bases matching TRBD2. CDR3 size: 14 residues. The junction had 5 bases not matched to a gene; V was cut back by 6 bases and J by 1 base. Germline V lookup: CDR1 LGHDT, CDR2 YNNKEL (reference sequence). Written as DNA, the CDR3 is TGTGCCAGCAGACTTACTAGCGGATCCTACGAGCAGTACTTC. It yields the protein CASRLTSGSYEQYF.

Only one count was recorded for this clone. V gene TRBV7-2 combines with J gene TRBJ1-5, with D possibly matching TRBD1 (5 bases). The CDR3 loop spans 15 amino acids. The V gene lost 6 bases and the J gene lost 3 bases, with 15 bases spanning the gap. Germline V gives CDR1 SGHTA, CDR2 FQGNSA. The CDR3 sequence is CASSPGAGNNQPQHF. For the CDR3, the DNA is TGTGCCAGCAGTCCTGGGGCAGGGAACAATCAGCCCCAGCATTTT.

The V and J genes are TRBV7-2 and TRBJ2-1; 8 bases match TRBD1. V shed 5 bases and J 4 bases; nucleotides not matched to a gene: 10. Germline V gene data show CDR1 as SGHTA and CDR2 as FQGNSA. This CDR3 has 16 residues. This CDR3 is CASSVWDRRSYNEQFF. CDR3 DNA sequence: TGTGCCAGCAGCGTTTGGGACAGGCGCTCGTACAATGAGCAGTTCTTC.

This chain joins TRBV14 and TRBJ1-1; D remains unclear. CDR1 and CDR2 (germline): SGHDN, FVKESK. Trimming took off 3 bases at V and 1 base at J, with 15 bases between the two ends. This CDR3 spans 16 amino acids. CDR3 residues: CASSHLTRVPNTEAFF. Written as DNA, the CDR3 is TGTGCCAGCAGCCACCTTACTAGGGTACCGAACACTGAAGCTTTCTTT.

The chain carries TRBV19 and TRBJ2-5, with a weak D call TRBD2 (5 bases). Trimming stripped 6 bases from V and 5 bases from J, with 13 bases between. CDR3 size: 13 residues. The V gene's germline CDR1 is LNHDA and CDR2 SQIVND (reference sequence). The CDR3 bases are TGTGCCAGTAGCGGAGGACTGACCGAGACCCAGTACTTC. It codes for CASSGGLTETQYF.

The chain uses TRBV4-2 and TRBJ2-7; 14 nucleotides match TRBD2. V lost 0 bases to trimming and J lost 2 bases; unmatched junction nucleotides: 3. The CDR3 is made up of 17 amino acids. The germline V gene has CDR1 LGHNA and CDR2 YNFKEQ. The DNA for the CDR3 is TGTGCCAGCAGCCAAGATGGACTAGCGGGAGGAGCCTACGAGCAGTACTTC. It specifies CASSQDGLAGGAYEQYF.

This chain's CDR3 is CSVEDASGAYNEQFF. CDR3 DNA sequence: TGCAGCGTTGAGGATGCTAGCGGAGCTTACAATGAGCAGTTCTTC. The V and J genes are TRBV29-1 and TRBJ2-1, with TRBD2 matching 7 bases. V lost 3 bases, J lost 4 bases, and 9 bases stayed unmatched. The CDR3 runs to 15 residues. Germline loops: CDR1 SQVTM, CDR2 ANQGSEA.

CDR3 loop: CASSLIGQLIGGYTF. The CDR3 DNA follows: TGTGCCAGCAGTTTAATCGGACAGTTGATTGGAGGCTACACCTTC. This chain uses TRBV28 with TRBJ1-2; tentatively, D is TRBD1 (6 bases). The CDR3 contains 15 residues. Germline V lookup: CDR1 MDHEN, CDR2 SYDVKM. V lost 2 bases and J lost 8, with 18 bases in between.

Comments on this clone: At one of its ends the junction is not consistent with the germline gene, which may arise from a read error. The rearrangement joins TRBV12-3 or TRBV12-4 to TRBJ2-3, with 7 positions matching TRBD1. The CDR3 consists of 12 residues. CDR3 sequence reads: CASSSSSPGQLF. DNA for the CDR3: TGTGCCAGCAGTTCCTCCTCCCCGGGACAGCTTTTT.

The chain joins TRBV9 to TRBJ1-1; weak D call: TRBD1 (6 bases). The CDR3 runs 14 residues. With 1 base removed from V and 6 bases from J, the gap between germline ends came to 13 bases. Germline CDR1 and CDR2: SGDLS and YYNGEE. CDR3 loop: CASSVILQGAEAFF. As DNA, the CDR3 is TGTGCCAGCAGCGTAATTTTACAGGGCGCTGAAGCTTTCTTT.